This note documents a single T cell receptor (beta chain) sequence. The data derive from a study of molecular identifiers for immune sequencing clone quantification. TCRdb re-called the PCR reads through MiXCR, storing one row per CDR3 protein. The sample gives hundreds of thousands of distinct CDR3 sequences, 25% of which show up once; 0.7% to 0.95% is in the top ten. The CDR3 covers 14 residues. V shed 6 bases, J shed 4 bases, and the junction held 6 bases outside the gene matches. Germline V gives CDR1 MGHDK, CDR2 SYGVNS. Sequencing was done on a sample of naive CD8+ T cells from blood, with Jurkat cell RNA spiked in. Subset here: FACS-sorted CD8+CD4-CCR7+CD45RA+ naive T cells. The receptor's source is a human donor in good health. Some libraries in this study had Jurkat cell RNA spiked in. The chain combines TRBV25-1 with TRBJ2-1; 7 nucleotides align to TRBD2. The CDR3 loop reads CASRLSGSYNEQFF. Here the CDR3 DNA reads TGTGCCAGCAGGCTTAGCGGGTCGTACAATGAGCAGTTCTTC.